The clone carrying this T cell receptor beta chain occurred many times. TCRdb recomputed calls from the 5' RACE reads with MiXCR, one row per CDR3 protein. The sample carries a few hundred thousand distinct CDR3 sequences, roughly 8.7% recorded once. The CDR3 spans 15 residues. V lost 5 bases, J lost 0 bases, and 11 bases lay in between. The data derive from a study of T cells after yellow fever vaccination. The sequence was obtained from a man aged 18 to 30 who received the YFV17D yellow fever vaccine. The material sequenced was CD4+ T cells sorted from PBMCs, taken 5 days after the yellow fever booster vaccination. This rearrangement joins TRBV12-3 or TRBV12-4 to TRBJ2-4; D remains ambiguous. This CDR3 is CASSPPWLAKNIQYF. CDR3 bases: TGTGCCAGCAGTCCACCCTGGCTAGCCAAAAACATTCAGTACTTC.